The clone carrying this TCR beta chain showed up many times. Whole-blood samples were 2.5 to 3 ml of peripheral blood from healthy adult volunteers. Germline V gives CDR1 MGHRA, CDR2 YSYEKL. Trimming at V came to 2 bases and at J to 0 bases, leaving 3 bases not matched to a gene. The CDR3 loop spans 15 amino acids. This record belongs to a study of naive and memory T cell subsets. Blood and skin TCR RNA was reverse transcribed with alpha and beta constant primers. Ligated cDNA underwent four rounds of PCR with nested alpha and beta constant region primers and SP2. TCRdb reprocessed the 5' RACE reads via MiXCR and lists one record per CDR3 protein. The sample carries about 22,000 distinct CDR3 sequences, 3.5% to 5% recorded once.

The V call is TRBV4-1, the J call TRBJ2-7, with TRBD1 matching over 8 bases. The clonotype originates from a male donor in good health. The CDR3 coding sequence is TGCGCCAGCAGCCAAACAGGGGGTTCCTCCTACGAGCAGTACTTC. This translates into CASSQTGGSSYEQYF.